Sequencing of this TCR beta chain was carried out in a study of CD8 T cells in ankylosing spondylitis. CDR3 size: 13 residues. Between the trimmed V and J ends, which lost 5 bases and 9 bases, there was a span of 14 bases. TCRdb independently ran MiXCR on the 5' RACE reads; one entry per CDR3 protein. The table shows some 240,000 distinct CDR3 sequences, with 18% occurring only once. The study, taken as a whole, reports: Ankylosing spondylitis blood appeared to be characterized by a TCR beta motif of 8 or 9 highly homologous variants. As reported, disease-linked clones showed significant enrichment in matched ankylosing spondylitis synovial fluid. Relatively scarce in peripheral blood, disease-linked clones were CD8+.

In the case of this clonotype: What it binds is not known.

The chain joins TRBV12-3 or TRBV12-4 to TRBJ2-1; D remains ambiguous. The sequence derives from a male donor with ankylosing spondylitis or in good health (not recorded which). The material sequenced was blood, either unsorted or a sorted T cell fraction (not recorded which). CDR3 nucleotides: TGTGCCAGCAGTCCGACCCCCTTCGGTGAGCAGTTCTTC. Translating it yields CASSPTPFGEQFF.